Each of the 5 T cell receptor beta chains below was sequenced from the same sample in a study of neurological immune-mediated disorders. TCRdb used MiXCR to reprocess the 5' RACE reads, holding one entry per CDR3 protein. Of about 79,000 distinct CDR3 sequences in the sample, 14% are singletons; the top ten hold approximately 6.8%. Sequences were obtained from PBMCs. The receptors were gathered from a woman between 45 and 65 years old in good health.

About this clonotype itself: This may stem from a read error, because a much larger clone lies one nucleotide away. The chain recombines TRBV9 with TRBJ2-1; no clear D. Germline CDR1 SGDLS, CDR2 YYNGEE. CDR3 length: 17 amino acids. The CDR3 region has the DNA TGTGCCAGCAGCGTTGCCCCTGATTACAGCTCCTACAATGATCAGTTCTTC. This sequence encodes CASSVAPDYSSYNDQFF.

There are many counts of this clonotype. This rearrangement joins TRBV5-1 to TRBJ2-3, with TRBD2 identical over 8 bases. Per germline, CDR1 SGHRS and CDR2 YFSETQ. The CDR3 runs to 16 residues. V was pared by 1 base and J by 2 bases, with 6 bases of the junction left unmatched. CDR3: CASSLSSGIFTDTQYF. Here the CDR3 DNA reads TGCGCCAGCAGCTTGAGTAGCGGGATCTTCACAGATACGCAGTATTTT.

This clonotype occurred many times. This chain connects TRBV5-1 to TRBJ2-7; 8 positions agree with TRBD1. Trimming took 3 bases from V and 2 from J; bases not matched to a gene: 10. CDR3 size: 16 residues. Germline V gene lookup returns CDR1 SGHRS and CDR2 YFSETQ. DNA for the CDR3: TGCGCCAGCAGCTCTGGGCCAGACAGGGGTGCCTACGAGCAGTACTTC. Its protein is CASSSGPDRGAYEQYF.

This clonotype was recorded many times. V gene TRBV4-2 combines with J gene TRBJ2-1, with D perhaps matching TRBD1 (5 bases). Germline CDR1 is LGHNA and CDR2 is YNFKEQ. The CDR3 has 15 residues. The V and J ends lost 5 bases and 3 bases respectively, with 14 bases between them. The CDR3 DNA sequence: TGTGCCAGCAGCAATCTAGGAGACAGCTACAATGAGCAGTTCTTC. As protein: CASSNLGDSYNEQFF.

This clonotype has a count of ten or more. CDR3 sequence reads: CASSRAGGRRNTEAFF. CDR3 DNA: TGTGCCAGCAGCCGGGCGGGGGGGCGTAGGAACACTGAAGCTTTCTTT. The V gene is TRBV12-3 or TRBV12-4, the J gene TRBJ1-1, with a weak D call TRBD1 (6 bases). V was trimmed by 6 bases and J by 1 base, leaving 18 bases between them. The CDR3 covers 16 residues.